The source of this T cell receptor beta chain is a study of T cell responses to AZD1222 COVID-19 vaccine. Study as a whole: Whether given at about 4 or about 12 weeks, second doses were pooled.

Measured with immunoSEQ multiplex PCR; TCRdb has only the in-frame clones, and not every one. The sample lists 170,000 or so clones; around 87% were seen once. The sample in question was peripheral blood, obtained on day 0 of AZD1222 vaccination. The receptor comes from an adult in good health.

The CDR3 is CASSQDHREVGQDTQYF. The CDR3 DNA is TGTGCCAGCAGCCAAGATCATCGGGAGGTTGGTCAAGATACGCAGTATTTT. The chain links TRBV4-2 to TRBJ2-3; 7 bases line up with TRBD2. Germline V gives CDR1 LGHNA, CDR2 YNFKEQ. The CDR3 loop spans 17 amino acids. After removal of 0 bases from V and 5 bases from J, the junction contained 11 bases not matched to a gene.